The rows below give T cell receptor beta chains drawn from one sample of a study of T-cell memory formation after mild COVID-19. Via MiXCR, TCRdb re-called the 5' RACE reads, giving one row per CDR3 protein. The sample lists 170,000 or so distinct CDR3 sequences; around 21% were seen once. Sequenced sample: PBMCs or a T cell subset sorted from them (not recorded which). The origin of the receptors is an adult woman who had mild COVID-19 (a few samples of this study predate the infection). Cell type and time point are not known. Each CDR3 is given with its conserved first and last residue. A D gene is named only where the DNA matches it firmly. Size tells how often a clone was seen (once, few, many) or the class of an expanded clone, and some rows leave it out.

abundance,d_gene,j_gene,v_gene,CDR3aa,CDR3nt
.,TRBD2,TRBJ2-7,TRBV10-3,CAISDSTSGADEQYF,TGTGCCATCAGTGACTCGACTAGCGGGGCAGATGAGCAGTACTTC
few,.,TRBJ1-1,TRBV30,CAWSVGGWGTEAFF,TGTGCCTGGAGTGTAGGAGGTTGGGGGACTGAAGCTTTCTTT
few,TRBD1,TRBJ1-2,TRBV9,CASSSGQGAAYTF,TGTGCCAGCAGCTCGGGACAGGGGGCAGCCTACACCTTC
.,TRBD1,TRBJ1-6,TRBV7-9,CASSLARQGHGNSPLHF,TGTGCCAGCAGCTTAGCCCGACAGGGTCATGGTAATTCACCCCTCCACTTT
.,.,TRBJ2-7,TRBV18,CASSAVTYEQYF,TGTGCCAGCTCAGCGGTCACCTACGAGCAGTACTTC
few,TRBD1,TRBJ1-1,TRBV6-6,CASSYYGTGNTEAFF,TGTGCCAGCAGTTACTATGGGACAGGGAACACTGAAGCTTTCTTT
.,.,TRBJ2-7,TRBV15,CATSRDDNSAYEQYF,TGTGCCACCAGCAGAGATGACAACTCAGCCTACGAGCAGTACTTC
few,TRBD2,TRBJ2-1,TRBV20-1,CSAETSGSLNEQFF,TGCAGTGCTGAGACTAGCGGGAGCCTCAATGAGCAGTTCTTC
.,.,TRBJ2-3,TRBV4-3,CASSQVPGRTDTQYF,TGCGCCAGCAGCCAAGTGCCAGGGCGCACAGATACGCAGTATTTT
few,.,TRBJ2-7,TRBV12-3/TRBV12-4,CASSPRRVGTYEQYF,TGTGCCAGCAGTCCCCGGAGGGTGGGGACCTACGAGCAGTACTTC
.,TRBD2,TRBJ2-1,TRBV7-3,CASSPSLLAGRLEQFF,TGTGCCAGCAGCCCAAGTCTACTAGCGGGGCGCTTGGAGCAGTTCTTC
few,.,TRBJ2-7,TRBV12-3/TRBV12-4,CASRSRGGAYEQYF,TGTGCCAGCAGATCAAGGGGGGGAGCCTACGAGCAGTACTTC
.,.,TRBJ2-5,TRBV24-1,CATSDSGWETQYF,TGTGCCACCAGTGACTCAGGTTGGGAGACCCAGTACTTC
few,TRBD2,TRBJ2-1,TRBV15,CATRTSGRGEQFF,TGTGCCACCAGGACTAGCGGGAGAGGTGAGCAGTTCTTC
few,.,TRBJ2-3,TRBV2,CASGFRGLDTDTQYF,TGTGCCAGCGGATTCAGGGGACTTGACACAGATACGCAGTATTTT
.,.,TRBJ2-1,TRBV5-6,CASSSVTLDEQFF,TGTGCCAGCAGCTCCGTAACCTTAGATGAGCAGTTCTTC
few,TRBD2,TRBJ2-7,TRBV13,CASSLGTGTSYEQYF,TGTGCCAGCAGCTTAGGCACCGGGACTAGCTACGAGCAGTACTTC
.,TRBD1,TRBJ2-1,TRBV4-2,CASSQDHPPGGLTSWYNEQFF,TGTGCCAGCAGCCAAGATCACCCGCCAGGGGGCTTAACTTCATGGTACAATGAGCAGTTCTTC
.,.,TRBJ1-1,TRBV20-1,CSARDGNRDTEAFF,TGCAGTGCTAGAGATGGGAACAGGGACACTGAAGCTTTCTTT
.,TRBD2,TRBJ2-7,TRBV6-6,CASSYEAGDSGNEQYF,TGTGCCAGCAGTTACGAAGCGGGAGATAGTGGGAACGAGCAGTACTTC
.,TRBD2,TRBJ2-1,TRBV24-1,CATSDLSGGAGNEQFF,TGTGCCACCAGTGATCTTAGCGGGGGGGCGGGTAATGAGCAGTTCTTC
few,.,TRBJ2-3,TRBV7-2,CASSPGVHEADTQYF,TGTGCCAGCAGCCCAGGGGTTCATGAGGCGGATACGCAGTATTTT
once,.,TRBJ1-1,TRBV3-1,CASSQEGSYRTAFF,TGTGCCAGCAGCCAAGAGGGCAGCTATCGGACAGCTTTCTTT
.,.,TRBJ1-4,TRBV19,CASSLPVVYEAEKLFF,TGTGCCAGTAGTCTCCCGGTCGTCTACGAAGCGGAAAAACTGTTTTTT
.,TRBD1,TRBJ2-7,TRBV7-9,CASSMVDRAYEQYF,TGTGCCAGCAGCATGGTGGACAGGGCCTACGAGCAGTACTTC
few,.,TRBJ2-1,TRBV29-1,CSVDAPTGSYNEQFF,TGCAGCGTTGATGCGCCTACTGGCTCCTACAATGAGCAGTTCTTC
many,TRBD2,TRBJ2-1,TRBV7-9,CASSGSGEQFF,TGTGCCAGCAGCGGTAGCGGGGAGCAGTTCTTC
.,TRBD1,TRBJ1-1,TRBV10-3,CAISELGQGGTEAFF,TGTGCCATCAGTGAGTTGGGCCAGGGGGGAACTGAAGCTTTCTTT
.,TRBD1,TRBJ2-7,TRBV4-1,CASSQVRTGEQYF,TGCGCCAGCAGCCAAGTCCGGACAGGGGAGCAGTACTTC
few,.,TRBJ2-5,TRBV7-8,CASIKGRGVETQYF,TGTGCCAGCATCAAAGGTCGAGGGGTAGAGACCCAGTACTTC
few,.,TRBJ2-2,TRBV9,CASSVGFTGELFF,TGTGCCAGCAGCGTGGGGTTCACCGGGGAGCTGTTTTTT
few,TRBD2,TRBJ2-7,TRBV15,CATSRVTSGRDSSYEQYF,TGTGCCACCAGCAGAGTGACTAGCGGGAGGGACAGCTCCTACGAGCAGTACTTC
few,.,TRBJ2-1,TRBV18,CASSPPSGVSYNEQFF,TGTGCCAGCTCACCACCGTCGGGGGTTTCCTACAATGAGCAGTTCTTC
.,TRBD2,TRBJ2-7,TRBV4-3,CASSPQGSGSPSSYEQYF,TGCGCCAGCAGCCCCCAAGGTAGCGGGAGCCCGAGCTCCTACGAGCAGTACTTC
few,.,TRBJ2-5,TRBV5-1,CASSLAVGAVQETQYF,TGCGCCAGCAGCTTGGCCGTCGGGGCGGTACAAGAGACCCAGTACTTC
.,.,TRBJ1-1,TRBV9,CASSDFQGGGAEAFF,TGTGCCAGCAGCGATTTTCAGGGCGGGGGGGCTGAAGCTTTCTTT
.,.,TRBJ1-1,TRBV2,CASSERTDMYTEAFF,TGTGCCAGCAGCGAAAGGACAGACATGTACACTGAAGCTTTCTTT
.,TRBD1,TRBJ2-3,TRBV7-2,CASSLGGQGSKYF,TGTGCCAGCAGCTTAGGAGGACAGGGCTCGAAGTATTTT
few,.,TRBJ1-6,TRBV14,CASSQEGISYNSPLHF,TGTGCCAGCAGCCAAGAAGGGATAAGTTATAATTCACCCCTCCACTTT
.,.,TRBJ2-1,TRBV11-2,CASSLSGAGLDEQFF,TGTGCCAGCAGCTTATCAGGGGCAGGTTTGGATGAGCAGTTCTTC
.,TRBD2,TRBJ2-1,TRBV15,CATSRPGILAGANEQFF,TGTGCCACCAGCAGACCAGGGATTCTAGCGGGAGCCAATGAGCAGTTCTTC
few,.,TRBJ1-2,TRBV12-3/TRBV12-4,CASSIRSTGPLNYGYTF,TGTGCCAGCAGCATTAGGTCTACAGGGCCCCTCAACTATGGCTACACCTTC
.,.,TRBJ2-7,TRBV4-2,CASSQELSYEQYF,TGTGCCAGCAGCCAAGAACTGAGCTACGAGCAGTACTTC
few,.,TRBJ2-6,TRBV5-1,CAIIRENGVLTF,TGCGCCATCATACGGGAAAATGGCGTCCTGACTTTC
few,.,TRBJ1-3,TRBV29-1,CSAFSGPGNTIYF,TGCAGCGCTTTTTCGGGGCCTGGAAACACCATATATTTT
many,TRBD1,TRBJ2-7,TRBV15,CATSSSFVTGESYEQYF,TGTGCCACCAGCAGTTCATTCGTAACAGGGGAATCCTACGAGCAGTACTTC